Below, 22 T cell receptor beta chains from the same sample are listed, as sequenced in a study of cytomegalovirus exposure and HLA in healthy donors. Researchers ran the PCR with 60 Vbeta and 13 Jbeta primers. Only in-frame clones appear in the TCRdb table, and some are missing; sequencing was by immunoSEQ multiplex PCR. The data hold 150,000 or so clones, with roughly 71% observed a single time. Sample: PBMCs. The receptors come from a girl aged 5 to 17 in good health and CMV-seronegative.

The chain joins TRBV2 to TRBJ2-5; D remains unclear. In germline, CDR1 is SNHLY, CDR2 FYNNEI. V was pared by 4 bases and J by 3 bases, with 3 bases between. The CDR3 length is 11 residues. For the CDR3, the DNA is TGTGCCAGCAGTGTAAAAGAGACCCAGTACTTC. This sequence encodes CASSVKETQYF.

The V call is TRBV6-5, the J call TRBJ2-7; maybe TRBD2 (5 bases). The CDR3 sequence is 14 residues long. The V and J ends lost 7 bases and 2 bases respectively, with 15 bases between them. The germline V gene encodes CDR1 MNHEY and CDR2 SVGAGI. The CDR3 DNA follows: TGTGCCAGCAAGAGCGTCGGGGTACCCTACGAGCAGTACTTC. Protein: CASKSVGVPYEQYF.

This clone was seen a few times. This sequence joins TRBV6-5 and TRBJ1-1; D is unclear. The CDR3 contains 12 residues. V was pared by 5 bases and J by 4 bases, with 8 bases between. Germline-derived CDR1 and CDR2 are MNHEY and SVGAGI. CDR3 DNA: TGTGCCAGCAGTCCCCCGTCCACTGAAGCTTTCTTT. Translation: CASSPPSTEAFF.

The chain recombines TRBV15 with TRBJ1-6; TRBD1 matches 10 bases. The germline V gene has CDR1 LNHNV and CDR2 YYDKDF (reference sequence). V shed 1 base and J 9 bases; nucleotides not matched to a gene: 6. This CDR3 comprises 16 residues. CDR3: CATSRASGTGVSPLHF. In DNA, the CDR3 is TGTGCCACCAGCAGAGCCTCCGGGACAGGGGTTTCACCCCTCCACTTT.

The rearrangement links TRBV5-8 to TRBJ1-3; TRBD1 aligns across 7 bases. Trimming removed 4 bases from V and 0 bases from J; junction bases left unmatched: 10. Germline loops: CDR1 SGHTS, CDR2 YDEGEE. The CDR3 runs to 17 residues. The CDR3 is CASSQPGTVYSGNTIYF. CDR3 DNA: TGTGCCAGCAGCCAGCCCGGGACAGTATACTCTGGAAACACCATATATTTT.

The chain is built from TRBV6-6 and TRBJ1-5; a possible D gene is TRBD1 (6 bases). The CDR3 is 13 amino acids. V lost 6 bases to trimming and J lost 7 bases, with 13 bases between them. CDR1 is MNHNY and CDR2 is SVGAGI in the germline V gene (reference sequence). The CDR3 nucleotides are TGTGCCAGCAGCATACAGGGAACACAGCCCCAGCATTTT. It yields the protein CASSIQGTQPQHF.

The CDR3: CASSFLGGRQPQHF. The CDR3 nucleotides read TGTGCCAGCAGTTTCCTTGGGGGCAGACAGCCCCAGCATTTT. The chain links TRBV27 to TRBJ1-5; D might be TRBD1 (6 bases). Trimming cost V 3 bases and J 7 bases, with 13 bases left between them. This CDR3 region has 14 residues. Germline V CDR1 and CDR2: MNHEY, SMNVEV (reference sequence).

There are a few counts of this clone. The chain carries TRBV7-3 and TRBJ2-1, with a possible D match to TRBD1 (5 bases). This CDR3 contains 15 residues. From germline, CDR1 is SGHTA and CDR2 FQGTGA. V gave up 6 bases and J gave up 8 bases, with 20 bases separating them. CDR3 in DNA: TGTGCCAGCAGTCCACAGGTTGTCGGTTGGGATGAGCAGTTCTTC. Translating it yields CASSPQVVGWDEQFF.

The gene calls are TRBV5-1 and TRBJ1-5; weak D call: TRBD1 (5 bases). V was cut by 5 bases and J by 4 bases, with 10 bases left in between. There are 13 residues in the CDR3. The germline gives CDR1 SGHRS, CDR2 YFSETQ. DNA of the CDR3: TGCGCCAGCAGTGAAGGGGCGAATCAGCCCCAGCATTTT. This sequence encodes CASSEGANQPQHF.

This clone is a singleton in its sample. The V and J genes are TRBV29-1 and TRBJ1-1, with D uncertain. Germline lookup yields CDR1 SQVTM and CDR2 ANQGSEA. The CDR3 has 10 residues. The CDR3 DNA sequence: TGCCAAGGTGTCGGGACTGAAGCTTTCTTT. Translating gives CQGVGTEAFF. The full variable domain, completed using reference TRBV29-1 and TRBJ1-1, is SAVISQKPSRDICQRGTSLTIQCQVDSQVTMMFWYRQQPGQSLTLIATANQGSEATYESGFVIDKFPISRPNLTFSTLTVSNMSPEDSSIYLCQGVGTEAFFGQGTRLTVV.

This rearrangement joins TRBV5-6 to TRBJ2-1, with D perhaps matching TRBD2 (6 bases). This CDR3 comprises 15 residues. Germline V gives CDR1 SGHDT, CDR2 YYEEEE. Trimming took 2 bases from V and 8 from J, leaving 17 bases between them. CDR3 amino acids: CASSLPGTSLDEQFF. For the CDR3, the DNA is TGTGCCAGCAGCTTACCTGGGACTTCCTTGGATGAGCAGTTCTTC.

The chain employs TRBV2 and TRBJ2-7; 10 bases fit TRBD2. Looked up from germline, CDR1 is SNHLY and CDR2 is FYNNEI. CDR3 size: 15 residues. V gave up 2 bases and J gave up 6 bases; unmatched junction bases: 7. The CDR3 region has the DNA TGTGCCAGCAGTGAACTAGCGGGGGCGACTGGCGAGCAGTACTTC. As protein: CASSELAGATGEQYF.

V is TRBV13 and J is TRBJ2-7; D is ambiguous. CDR1 and CDR2 (germline): PRHDT, FYEKMQ (reference sequence). The CDR3 is 15 amino acids. With 5 bases removed from V and 0 bases from J, the gap between germline ends came to 14 bases. The CDR3, as DNA: TGTGCCAGCAGCGGCCCCTGGGCGAGCTCCTACGAGCAGTACTTC. This translates into CASSGPWASSYEQYF.

The chain uses TRBV19 and TRBJ1-5; TRBD1 is a possible D gene (6 bases). This CDR3 is 16 amino acids long. CDR1 and CDR2 from the germline V gene are LNHDA and SQIVND (reference sequence). Trimming cost V 6 bases and J 4 bases, with 19 bases left between them. The CDR3: CASSLGKGVGNQPQHF. In DNA, the CDR3 is TGTGCCAGTAGCCTTGGGAAGGGGGTGGGGAATCAGCCCCAGCATTTT.

Here the CDR3 DNA reads TGTGCCACCCGCACCGAGGTAGCTGAAGCTTTCTTT. Protein product: CATRTEVAEAFF. The genes are TRBV7-9 and TRBJ1-1; unclear D gene. The CDR3 consists of 12 residues. Trimming shortened V by 10 bases and J by 6 bases, and 15 bases separated the two germline ends. CDR1 is SEHNR and CDR2 is FQNEAQ in the germline V gene (reference sequence). The full variable domain, in which reference TRBV7-9 and TRBJ1-1 provide the parts outside the CDR3, is DTGVSQNPRHKITKRGQNVTFRCDPISEHNRLYWYRQTLGQGPEFLTYFQNEAQLEKSRLLSDRFSAERPKGSFSTLEIQRTEQGDSAMYLCATRTEVAEAFFGQGTRLTVV.

The V gene is TRBV7-3, the J gene TRBJ1-5; D unclear. CDR1 and CDR2 (germline): SGHTA, FQGTGA. The CDR3 runs 14 residues. V was trimmed by 5 bases and J by 8 bases, leaving 16 bases between them. The DNA of the CDR3 is TGTGCCAGCAGCCCTGACGAGAAACGGGAGCCCCAGCATTTT. As protein: CASSPDEKREPQHF.

This clone has just a few counts. V and J are TRBV7-3 and TRBJ2-1; 7 bases are shared with TRBD1. CDR1 and CDR2 from the germline V gene are SGHTA and FQGTGA. This CDR3 is 12 amino acids long. V gave up 4 bases and J gave up 9 bases; unmatched junction bases: 3. This chain's CDR3 is CASSSTGPEQFF. The CDR3 DNA is TGTGCCAGCAGCTCGACAGGGCCTGAGCAGTTCTTC.

The V and J genes are TRBV29-1 and TRBJ1-2; 7 bases line up with TRBD1. This CDR3 comprises 13 residues. V trimming: 0 bases; J trimming: 4 bases; junction bases outside the gene matches: 2. In germline, CDR1 is SQVTM, CDR2 ANQGSEA. CDR3 sequence (DNA): TGCAGCGTTGAAGATCGACAGGGCTATGGCTACACCTTC. Translation gives CSVEDRQGYGYTF.

The chain links TRBV5-4 to TRBJ2-7, with TRBD2 matching 14 bases. Losses at the gene ends were 4 bases for V and 3 bases for J; bases not matched to a gene: 3. The CDR3 sequence is 15 residues long. Germline V gene sequence: CDR1 SGHNT, CDR2 YYREEE (reference sequence). Here the CDR3 DNA reads TGTGCCAGCAGCCCCGGGACTAGCGGGGGCTACGAGCAGTACTTC. This gives the protein CASSPGTSGGYEQYF.

J is TRBJ1-3 and V is TRBV4-1; a weak D match, TRBD1 (5 bases). CDR3 size: 15 residues. The V gene lost 0 bases and the J gene lost 4 bases, with 10 bases spanning the gap. Germline CDR1 MGHRA, CDR2 YSYEKL. The CDR3 here is CASSQDEYRGNTIYF. CDR3 nucleotides: TGCGCCAGCAGCCAAGATGAGTACAGGGGAAACACCATATATTTT.

This rearrangement joins TRBV12-5 to TRBJ2-2; the match to TRBD1 covers 7 bases. The J segment lost 2 bases and the V segment lost 9 bases, leaving 9 bases of the junction unmatched. The CDR3 contains 15 residues. Germline CDR1 LGHNT, CDR2 FRNRAP. CDR3 bases: TGTGCTAGCTCAGGGACAGTAATAAACACCGGGGAGCTGTTTTTT. It yields the protein CASSGTVINTGELFF.

This chain joins TRBV6-1 and TRBJ1-3; perhaps TRBD1 as D (6 bases). The V gene's germline CDR1 is MNHNS and CDR2 SASEGT. The CDR3 is 15 residues long. Trimming stripped 5 bases from V and 0 bases from J, with 11 bases between. DNA for the CDR3: TGTGCCAGCAGTACCGACAGGCTCTCTGGAAACACCATATATTTT. This gives the protein CASSTDRLSGNTIYF.